This T cell receptor (beta chain) came from a study of blood T cell repertoires in COVID-19. Across the study: Some COVID-19 samples were acute and others convalescent; all came from the United States, Italy and Spain.

The germline CDR1 and CDR2 sequences are SGHTS and YDEGEE. The CDR3 consists of 12 residues. Trimming cost V 3 bases and J 5 bases, with 8 bases left between them. In the study's own analysis: Estimation of nucleated cell counts relied on the amplification of reference gene primers. Method: immunoSEQ multiplex PCR; TCRdb's copy keeps in-frame clones and lacks some. V and J calls and clone size follow that table, whereas D and trimming were derived from the DNA. The sample lists hundreds of thousands of clones; about 90% were seen once. The TCR comes from a woman aged 18-29 years with acute or convalescent COVID-19. The chain is built from TRBV5-8 and TRBJ1-2, with D unclear. Sequenced: peripheral blood. CDR3 DNA sequence: TGTGCCAGCAGCTATTCGGGGTATGGCTACACCTTC. Residues: CASSYSGYGYTF. Complete variable domain (other parts from reference TRBV5-8 and TRBJ1-2): EAGVTQSPTHLIKTRGQQATLRCSPISGHTSVYWYQQALGLGLQFLLWYDEGEERNRGNFPPRFSGRQFPNYSSELNVNALELEDSALYLCASSYSGYGYTFGSGTRLTVV.